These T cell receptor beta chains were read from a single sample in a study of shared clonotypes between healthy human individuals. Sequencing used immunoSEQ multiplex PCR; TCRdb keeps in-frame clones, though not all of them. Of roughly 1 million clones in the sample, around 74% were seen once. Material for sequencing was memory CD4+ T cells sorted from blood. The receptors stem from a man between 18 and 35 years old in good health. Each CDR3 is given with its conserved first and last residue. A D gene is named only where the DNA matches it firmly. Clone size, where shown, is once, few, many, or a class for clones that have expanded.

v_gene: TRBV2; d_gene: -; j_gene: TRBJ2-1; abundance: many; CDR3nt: TGTGCCAGCAGCCCATCCCTCCTCAATGAGCAGTTCTTC; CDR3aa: CASSPSLLNEQFF
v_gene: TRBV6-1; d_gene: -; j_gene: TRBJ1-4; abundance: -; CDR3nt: TGTGCCACTTCGACAGGAAAATCTGAAAAACTGTTTTTT; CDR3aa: CATSTGKSEKLFF
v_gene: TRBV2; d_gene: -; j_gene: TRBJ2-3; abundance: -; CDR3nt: TGTGCCAGCAGTGAAGCGGACATTGCTAGCACAGATACGCAGTATTTT; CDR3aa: CASSEADIASTDTQYF
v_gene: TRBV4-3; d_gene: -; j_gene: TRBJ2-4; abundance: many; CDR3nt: TGCGCCAGCAGCCAAGATGCCGGAACGAACATTCAGTACTTC; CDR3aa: CASSQDAGTNIQYF
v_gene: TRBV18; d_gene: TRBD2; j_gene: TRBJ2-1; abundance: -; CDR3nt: TGTGCCAGCCTAGCGGGGGGGCCTATCGATGAGCAGTTCTTC; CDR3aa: CASLAGGPIDEQFF
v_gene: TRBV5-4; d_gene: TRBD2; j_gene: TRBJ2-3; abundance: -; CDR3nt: TGTGCCAGCAGCGGGCCGGGACTAGGGGGCACAGATACGCAGTATTTT; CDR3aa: CASSGPGLGGTDTQYF
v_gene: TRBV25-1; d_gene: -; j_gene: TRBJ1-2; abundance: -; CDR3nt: TGTGCCAGCAGTTTAGTCGGCTATGGCTACACCTTC; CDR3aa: CASSLVGYGYTF
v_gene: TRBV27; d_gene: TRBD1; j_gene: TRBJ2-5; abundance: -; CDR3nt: TGTGCCAGCAGTCCCAAAGGGACAGGCCTGGGAGAGACCCAGTACTTC; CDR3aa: CASSPKGTGLGETQYF
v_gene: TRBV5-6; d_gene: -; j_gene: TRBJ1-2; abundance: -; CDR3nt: TGTGCCAGCAGCTTGAGCCAGGCCAACTATGGCTACACCTTC; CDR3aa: CASSLSQANYGYTF
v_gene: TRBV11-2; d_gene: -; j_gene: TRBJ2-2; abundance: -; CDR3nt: TGTGCCAGCAGCTTTAAGGTGAACACCGGGGAGCTGTTTTTT; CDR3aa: CASSFKVNTGELFF
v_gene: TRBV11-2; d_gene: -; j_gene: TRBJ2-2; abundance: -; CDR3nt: TGTGCCAGCAGCGTCGGGTTTAACACCGGGGAGCTGTTTTTT; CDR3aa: CASSVGFNTGELFF
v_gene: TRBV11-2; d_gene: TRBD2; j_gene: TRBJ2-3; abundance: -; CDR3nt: TGTGCCAGCAGCTTGGGGAGGGGATTCACAGATACGCAGTATTTT; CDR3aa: CASSLGRGFTDTQYF
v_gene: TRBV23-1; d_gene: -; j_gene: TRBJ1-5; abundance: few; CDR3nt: TGCGCCAGCAGTCAAGAGGCAGGAGGGACGGATTATAGCAATCAGCCCCAGCATTTT; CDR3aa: CASSQEAGGTDYSNQPQHF
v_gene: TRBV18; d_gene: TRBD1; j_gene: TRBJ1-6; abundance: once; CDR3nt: TGTGCCAGCTCCCAGCTTGACAGGGGCGGCAATTCACCCCTCCACTTT; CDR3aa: CASSQLDRGGNSPLHF
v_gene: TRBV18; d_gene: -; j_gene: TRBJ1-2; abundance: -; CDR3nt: TGTGCCAGCACCCTCCTGGGAGGGGATGGCTACACCTTC; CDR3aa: CASTLLGGDGYTF
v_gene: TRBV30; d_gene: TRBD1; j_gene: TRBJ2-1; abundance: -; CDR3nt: TGTGCCTTACTACAGGGGGCGGCGCAGTACAATGAGCAGTTCTTC; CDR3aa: CALLQGAAQYNEQFF
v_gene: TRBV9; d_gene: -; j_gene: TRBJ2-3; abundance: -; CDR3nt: TGTGCCAGCAGCGTAGGGGGCGGGAAACCAGATACGCAGTATTTT; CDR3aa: CASSVGGGKPDTQYF
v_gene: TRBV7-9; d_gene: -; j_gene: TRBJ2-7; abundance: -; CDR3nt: TGTGCCAGCAGCTTAGTGTGGTCCTACGAGCAGTACTTC; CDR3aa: CASSLVWSYEQYF
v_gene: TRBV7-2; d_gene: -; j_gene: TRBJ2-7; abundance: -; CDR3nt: TGTGCCAGCAGCCAAAACTCGGGCGAGCAGTACTTC; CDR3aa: CASSQNSGEQYF
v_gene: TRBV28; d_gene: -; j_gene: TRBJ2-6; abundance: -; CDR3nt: TGTGCCAGCAGTTTATGGGTGGCTGGGGCCAACGTCCTGACTTTC; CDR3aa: CASSLWVAGANVLTF
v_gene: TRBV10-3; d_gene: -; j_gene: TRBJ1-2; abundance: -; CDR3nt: TGTGCCATCAGTGAGGGGGCAGTTAACTATGGCTACACCTTC; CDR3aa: CAISEGAVNYGYTF
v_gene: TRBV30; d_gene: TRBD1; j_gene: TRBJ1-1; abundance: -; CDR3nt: TGTGCCTGGAGCGACACAGGGGGCGCGAAAGCTTTCTTT; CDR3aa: CAWSDTGGAKAFF
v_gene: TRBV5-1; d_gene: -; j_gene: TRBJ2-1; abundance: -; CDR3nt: TGCGCCAGCAGCTTGGATAACCCGGCCTACAATGAGCAGTTCTTC; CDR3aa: CASSLDNPAYNEQFF
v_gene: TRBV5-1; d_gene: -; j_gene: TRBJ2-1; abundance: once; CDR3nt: TGCGCCAGCAGCCCCGAGAGACGGGGCTACAATGAGCAGTTCTTC; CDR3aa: CASSPERRGYNEQFF
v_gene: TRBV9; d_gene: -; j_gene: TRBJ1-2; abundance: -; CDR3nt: TGTGCCAGCAGCGTATTCGAGTCGTTCTCTGGCTACACCTTC; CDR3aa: CASSVFESFSGYTF
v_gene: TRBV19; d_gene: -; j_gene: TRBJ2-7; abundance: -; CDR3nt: TGTGCCAGTAGTCATCTCCCCGGGACCCGTACCTACGAGCAGTACTTC; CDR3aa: CASSHLPGTRTYEQYF
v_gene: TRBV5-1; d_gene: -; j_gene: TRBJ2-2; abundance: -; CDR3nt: TGCGCCAGCAGCTTGACAGACCTAACCGGGGAGCTGTTTTTT; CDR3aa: CASSLTDLTGELFF
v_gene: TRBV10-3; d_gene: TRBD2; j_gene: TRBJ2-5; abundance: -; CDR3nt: TGTGCCATCAGCGGGACTAGCGGGGGGGCGGATGAGACCCAGTACTTC; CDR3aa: CAISGTSGGADETQYF
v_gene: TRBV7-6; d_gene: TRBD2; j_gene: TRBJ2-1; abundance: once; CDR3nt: TGTGCCAGCAGCCCTATAGCGGGTTCATTGTACAATGAGCAGTTCTTC; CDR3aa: CASSPIAGSLYNEQFF
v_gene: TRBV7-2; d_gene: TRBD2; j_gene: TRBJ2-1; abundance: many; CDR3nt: TGTGCCAGCAGCACTAGCGGGAGTGGCTCCTACAATGAGCAGTTCTTC; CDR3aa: CASSTSGSGSYNEQFF
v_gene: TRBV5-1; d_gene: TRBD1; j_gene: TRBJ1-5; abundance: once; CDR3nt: TGCGCCAGCAGCGACGGGACAGGGGGCAATCAGCCCCAGCATTTT; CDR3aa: CASSDGTGGNQPQHF
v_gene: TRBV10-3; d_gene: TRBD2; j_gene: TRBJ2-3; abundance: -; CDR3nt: TGTGCCATCTCCGCGAAGCGGGGGGGCAGCACAGATACGCAGTATTTT; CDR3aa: CAISAKRGGSTDTQYF
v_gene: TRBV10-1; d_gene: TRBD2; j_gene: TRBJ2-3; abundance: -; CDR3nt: TGCGCCAGCAGTGATAGCGGGCACGCAGATACGCAGTATTTT; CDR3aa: CASSDSGHADTQYF
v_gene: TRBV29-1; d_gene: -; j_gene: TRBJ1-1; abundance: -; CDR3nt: TGCAGCGCCGACCCCGGTCCCAACACTGAAGCTTTCTTT; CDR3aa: CSADPGPNTEAFF
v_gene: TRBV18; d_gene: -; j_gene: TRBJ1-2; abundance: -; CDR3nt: TGTGCCAGCTCACCTAGCGGTTCGTATGGCTACACCTTC; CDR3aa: CASSPSGSYGYTF
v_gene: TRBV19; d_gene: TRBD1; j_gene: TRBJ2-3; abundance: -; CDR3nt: TGTGCCAGTGGGGTAGGACAGGGCACAGATACGCAGTATTTT; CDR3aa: CASGVGQGTDTQYF
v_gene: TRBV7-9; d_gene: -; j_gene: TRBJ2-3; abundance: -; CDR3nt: TGTGCCAGCAGCTCCGGGGACGCGCCAGATACGCAGTATTTT; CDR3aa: CASSSGDAPDTQYF
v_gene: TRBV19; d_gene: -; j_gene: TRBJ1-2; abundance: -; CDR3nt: TGTGCCAGTAGTACCAACGTGGGAGTCGGGGGCTACACCTTC; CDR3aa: CASSTNVGVGGYTF